Listed below are T cell receptor beta chains from one sample, sequenced in a study of T cell repertoires in cytomegalovirus infection. TCRdb itself ran the reads through MiXCR, one entry per CDR3 protein. This sample has approximately 500,000 distinct CDR3 sequences, with 30% to 40% found just once. Antigens of these TCRs are unknown. The sample here was cultured PBMCs, taken from culture after CMV antigen stimulation. All receptors derive from a human donor in good health (CMV status not recorded). Some clones in this sample may be carry-over from other donors' samples. Each CDR3 is given with its conserved first and last residue.

v_gene: TRBV19
j_gene: TRBJ2-3
CDR3aa: CASSIRAGATPPDTQYF

v_gene: TRBV11-3
j_gene: TRBJ2-1
CDR3aa: CASSLAGTTKDEQFF

v_gene: TRBV7-2
j_gene: TRBJ1-2
CDR3aa: CASSSSTGEHGYTF

v_gene: TRBV7-2
j_gene: TRBJ2-7
CDR3aa: CASSLGTAAYEQYF

v_gene: TRBV7-2
j_gene: TRBJ1-2
CDR3aa: CASSSRQGGYTF

v_gene: TRBV12-3/TRBV12-4
j_gene: TRBJ1-1
CDR3aa: CASSRNRIEAFF

v_gene: TRBV6-2/TRBV6-3
j_gene: TRBJ2-7
CDR3aa: CASKGTSGSHEQYF

v_gene: TRBV12-3/TRBV12-4
j_gene: TRBJ1-1
CDR3aa: CASFLRTGGLNTEAFF

v_gene: TRBV7-6
j_gene: TRBJ1-1
CDR3aa: CASRAKLGMNTEAFF

v_gene: TRBV27
j_gene: TRBJ1-2
CDR3aa: CASSSLGTERLSYGYTF

v_gene: TRBV18
j_gene: TRBJ1-4
CDR3aa: CASKQGSNEKLFF

v_gene: TRBV11-3
j_gene: TRBJ2-6
CDR3aa: CASSLEQGSGANVLTF

v_gene: TRBV29-1
j_gene: TRBJ1-6
CDR3aa: CSVGLPNSPLHF

v_gene: TRBV27
j_gene: TRBJ2-3
CDR3aa: CASSPPSRLPTDTQYF

v_gene: TRBV7-2
j_gene: TRBJ1-2
CDR3aa: CASSLASGGGTYGYTF

v_gene: TRBV10-3
j_gene: TRBJ2-6
CDR3aa: CAISEVPGPTAGANVLTF

v_gene: TRBV2
j_gene: TRBJ2-2
CDR3aa: CASTGLAGAGELFF

v_gene: TRBV11-3
j_gene: TRBJ2-3
CDR3aa: CASSHREGATDTQYF

v_gene: TRBV7-4
j_gene: TRBJ2-7
CDR3aa: CASSLGETLSYEQYF

v_gene: TRBV19
j_gene: TRBJ2-2
CDR3aa: CASSSLRGNTGELFF

v_gene: TRBV30
j_gene: TRBJ2-6
CDR3aa: CAWSSGANVLTF

v_gene: TRBV27
j_gene: TRBJ1-2
CDR3aa: CASSFYGGSGNGYTF

v_gene: TRBV29-1
j_gene: TRBJ2-3
CDR3aa: CSVVGGVTDTQYF

v_gene: TRBV7-8
j_gene: TRBJ2-2
CDR3aa: CASSLGLAGGKNTGELFF

v_gene: TRBV7-2
j_gene: TRBJ2-2
CDR3aa: CASRLRGTGELFF

v_gene: TRBV14
j_gene: TRBJ2-1
CDR3aa: CASSQGRTGESAGNEQFF

v_gene: TRBV7-9
j_gene: TRBJ1-1
CDR3aa: CASSPRGQVLITEAFF

v_gene: TRBV7-2
j_gene: TRBJ1-2
CDR3aa: CASSFDRGRTSNYGYTF

v_gene: TRBV6-8
j_gene: TRBJ2-7
CDR3aa: CASSHRDRSSYEQYF

v_gene: TRBV6-1
j_gene: TRBJ2-7
CDR3aa: CASTETVYEQYF

v_gene: TRBV12-3/TRBV12-4
j_gene: TRBJ1-2
CDR3aa: CASTDRGDGYTF

v_gene: TRBV6-5
j_gene: TRBJ2-1
CDR3aa: CASSYSMLRENEQFF

v_gene: TRBV7-2
j_gene: TRBJ1-2
CDR3aa: CASSFSSGDYGYTF

v_gene: TRBV7-2
j_gene: TRBJ2-7
CDR3aa: CASSDNYEQYF

v_gene: TRBV7-9
j_gene: TRBJ2-3
CDR3aa: CASSPPVFGTQYF

v_gene: TRBV19
j_gene: TRBJ2-4
CDR3aa: CASSSAGLNIQYF

v_gene: TRBV7-3
j_gene: TRBJ2-1
CDR3aa: CASSLRGTSGYNEQFF

v_gene: TRBV28
j_gene: TRBJ2-7
CDR3aa: CASREEGSTYEQYF

v_gene: TRBV10-3
j_gene: TRBJ1-2
CDR3aa: CAISAGLARASYGYTF

v_gene: TRBV7-6
j_gene: TRBJ2-1
CDR3aa: CASMTAGGSDEQFF

v_gene: TRBV19
j_gene: TRBJ2-5
CDR3aa: CASRGDRGGETQYF

v_gene: TRBV6-2/TRBV6-3
j_gene: TRBJ2-2
CDR3aa: CASSYSFSAGELFF

v_gene: TRBV7-2
j_gene: TRBJ2-1
CDR3aa: CASSLVRGWYNEQFF

v_gene: TRBV11-3
j_gene: TRBJ2-5
CDR3aa: CASSLGQGGPETQYF

v_gene: TRBV29-1
j_gene: TRBJ2-1
CDR3aa: CSGGYVAGGSYNEQFF